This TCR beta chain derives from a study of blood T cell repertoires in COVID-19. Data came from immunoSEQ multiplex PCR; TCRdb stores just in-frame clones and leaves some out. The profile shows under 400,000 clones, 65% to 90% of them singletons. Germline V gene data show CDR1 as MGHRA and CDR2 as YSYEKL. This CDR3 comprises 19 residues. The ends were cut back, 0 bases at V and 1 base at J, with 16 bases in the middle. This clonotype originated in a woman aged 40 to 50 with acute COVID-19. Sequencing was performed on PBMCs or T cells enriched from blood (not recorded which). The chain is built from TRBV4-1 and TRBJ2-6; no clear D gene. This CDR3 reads CASSQEFGRRASGANVLTF. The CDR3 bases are TGCGCCAGCAGCCAAGAGTTTGGCAGGCGCGCTTCTGGGGCCAACGTCCTGACTTTC.